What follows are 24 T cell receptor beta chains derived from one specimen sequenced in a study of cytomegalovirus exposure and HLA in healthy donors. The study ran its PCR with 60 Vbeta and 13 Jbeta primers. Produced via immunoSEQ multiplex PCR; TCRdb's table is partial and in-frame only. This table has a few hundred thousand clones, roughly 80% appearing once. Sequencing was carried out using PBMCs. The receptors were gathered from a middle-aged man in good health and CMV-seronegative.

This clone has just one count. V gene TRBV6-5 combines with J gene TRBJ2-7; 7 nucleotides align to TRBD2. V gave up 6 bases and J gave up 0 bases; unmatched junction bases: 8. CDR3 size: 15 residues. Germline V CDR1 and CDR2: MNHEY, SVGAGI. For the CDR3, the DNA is TGTGCCAGCAGCTCCCGGGCTAGCGGCTCCTACGAGCAGTACTTC. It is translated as CASSSRASGSYEQYF.

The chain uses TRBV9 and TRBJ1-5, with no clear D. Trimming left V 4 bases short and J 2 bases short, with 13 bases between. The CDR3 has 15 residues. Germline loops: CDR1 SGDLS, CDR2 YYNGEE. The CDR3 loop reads CASSPWSSGNQPQHF. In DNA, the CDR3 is TGTGCCAGCAGCCCGTGGAGCTCGGGCAATCAGCCCCAGCATTTT.

The CDR3 sequence: CASRRDRVNYGYTF. DNA of the CDR3: TGTGCCAGCAGGAGGGACAGGGTTAACTATGGCTACACCTTC. V gene TRBV13 combines with J gene TRBJ1-2, with 9 bases matching TRBD1. With 6 bases clipped from V and 1 base from J, the junction kept 3 bases outside the gene matches. This CDR3 comprises 14 residues. Per germline, CDR1 PRHDT and CDR2 FYEKMQ (reference sequence). Drawing the rest from reference TRBV13 and TRBJ1-2, the complete variable domain is AAGVIQSPRHLIKEKRETATLKCYPIPRHDTVYWYQQGPGQDPQFLISFYEKMQSDKGSIPDRFSAQQFSDYHSELNMSSLELGDSALYFCASRRDRVNYGYTFGSGTRLTVV.

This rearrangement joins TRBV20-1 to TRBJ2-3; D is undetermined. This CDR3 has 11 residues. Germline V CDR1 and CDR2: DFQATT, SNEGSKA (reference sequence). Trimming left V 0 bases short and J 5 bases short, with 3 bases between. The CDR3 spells CSARDRDTQYF. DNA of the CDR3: TGCAGTGCTAGAGATCGAGATACGCAGTATTTT.

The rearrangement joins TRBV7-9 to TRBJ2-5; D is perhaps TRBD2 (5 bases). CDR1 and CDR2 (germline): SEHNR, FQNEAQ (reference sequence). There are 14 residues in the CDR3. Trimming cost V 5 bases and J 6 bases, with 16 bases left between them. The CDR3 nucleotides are TGTGCCAGCAGCAGTCTCACGGGGATGAAGACCCAGTACTTC. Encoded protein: CASSSLTGMKTQYF.

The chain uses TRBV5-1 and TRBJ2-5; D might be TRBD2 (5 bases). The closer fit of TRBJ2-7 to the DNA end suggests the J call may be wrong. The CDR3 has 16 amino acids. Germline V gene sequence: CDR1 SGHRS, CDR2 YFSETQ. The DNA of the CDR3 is TGCGCCAGCAGCTTGGCTAGCTCCCCGAGGGCCTACGAGCAGTACTTC. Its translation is CASSLASSPRAYEQYF.

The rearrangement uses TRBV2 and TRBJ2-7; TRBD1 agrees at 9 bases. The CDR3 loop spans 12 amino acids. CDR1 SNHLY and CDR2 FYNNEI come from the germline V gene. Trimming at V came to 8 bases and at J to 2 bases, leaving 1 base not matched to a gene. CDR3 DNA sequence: TGTGCCAGCCGGGACAGGGCCTACGAGCAGTACTTC. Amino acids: CASRDRAYEQYF.

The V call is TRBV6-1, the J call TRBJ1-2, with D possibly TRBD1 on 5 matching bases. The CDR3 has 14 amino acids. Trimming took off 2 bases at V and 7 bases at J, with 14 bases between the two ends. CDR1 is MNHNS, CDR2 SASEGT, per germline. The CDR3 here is CASSEYPRVGGYTF. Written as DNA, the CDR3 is TGTGCCAGCAGTGAATACCCCAGGGTGGGTGGCTACACCTTC.

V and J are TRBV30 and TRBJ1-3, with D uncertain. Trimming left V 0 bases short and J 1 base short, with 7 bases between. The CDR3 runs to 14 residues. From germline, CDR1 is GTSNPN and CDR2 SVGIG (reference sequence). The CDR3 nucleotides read TGTGCCTGGAGTGTACATGCATCTGGAAACACCATATATTTT. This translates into CAWSVHASGNTIYF.

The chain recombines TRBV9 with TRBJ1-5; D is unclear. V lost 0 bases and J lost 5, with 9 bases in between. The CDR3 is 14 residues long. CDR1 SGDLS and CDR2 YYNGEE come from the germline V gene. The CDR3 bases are TGTGCCAGCAGCGTAGCCTCCGGGGATCAGCCCCAGCATTTT. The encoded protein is CASSVASGDQPQHF.

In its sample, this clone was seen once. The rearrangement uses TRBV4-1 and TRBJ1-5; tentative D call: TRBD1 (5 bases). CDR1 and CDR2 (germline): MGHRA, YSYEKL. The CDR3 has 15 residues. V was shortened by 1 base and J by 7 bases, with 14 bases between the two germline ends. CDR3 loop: CASSQVQGSPQPQHF. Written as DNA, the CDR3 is TGCGCCAGCAGCCAAGTTCAGGGATCTCCACAGCCCCAGCATTTT.

CDR3 loop: CASRLNPYTSGRASTDTQYF. CDR3 DNA sequence: TGTGCCAGCAGACTCAATCCCTATACTAGCGGGAGGGCGAGCACAGATACGCAGTATTTT. The J gene is TRBJ2-3, the V gene TRBV6-4, with 13 nucleotides matching TRBD2. The CDR3 consists of 20 residues. Germline CDR1 MRHNA, CDR2 SNTAGT. V dropped 6 bases and J dropped 0; count of bases not matched to a gene: 15.

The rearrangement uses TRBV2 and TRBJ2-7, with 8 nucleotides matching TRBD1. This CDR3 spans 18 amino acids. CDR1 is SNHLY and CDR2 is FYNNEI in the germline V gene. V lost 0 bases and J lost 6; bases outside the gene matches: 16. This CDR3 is CASSEAGLVETGAGEQYF. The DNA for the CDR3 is TGTGCCAGCAGTGAAGCTGGACTCGTGGAGACAGGGGCCGGCGAGCAGTACTTC.

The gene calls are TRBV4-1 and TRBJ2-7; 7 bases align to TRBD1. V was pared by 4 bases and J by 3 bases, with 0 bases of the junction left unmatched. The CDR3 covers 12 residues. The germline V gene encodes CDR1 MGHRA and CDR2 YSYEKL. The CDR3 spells CASSPGGYEQYF. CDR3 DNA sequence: TGCGCCAGCAGCCCAGGGGGCTACGAGCAGTACTTC.

CDR3 nucleotide sequence: TGTGCCAGCAGCGTCGGACAGGGAATCACTGAAGCTTTCTTT. Translated, it gives CASSVGQGITEAFF. The V gene is TRBV7-3, the J gene TRBJ1-1; TRBD1 agrees at 8 bases. The germline V gene has CDR1 SGHTA and CDR2 FQGTGA. This CDR3 comprises 14 residues. After removal of 5 bases from V and 4 bases from J, the junction contained 6 bases not matched to a gene.

The CDR3, as DNA: TGCGCCAGCAGCTTGGGGGGGGGACTAGCGGGAGCTGATGAGCAGTTCTTC. It specifies CASSLGGGLAGADEQFF. V and J are TRBV5-1 and TRBJ2-1, with 14 nucleotides matching TRBD2. Unmatched junction bases numbered 7, after V lost 0 bases and J lost 8 bases. The CDR3 length is 17 residues. Looked up from germline, CDR1 is SGHRS and CDR2 is YFSETQ.

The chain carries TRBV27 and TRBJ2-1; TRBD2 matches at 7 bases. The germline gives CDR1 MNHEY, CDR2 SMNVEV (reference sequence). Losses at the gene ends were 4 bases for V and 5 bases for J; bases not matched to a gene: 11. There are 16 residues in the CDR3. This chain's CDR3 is CASSSPGLNSHNEQFF. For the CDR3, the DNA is TGTGCCAGCAGTTCCCCGGGACTAAATAGTCACAATGAGCAGTTCTTC.

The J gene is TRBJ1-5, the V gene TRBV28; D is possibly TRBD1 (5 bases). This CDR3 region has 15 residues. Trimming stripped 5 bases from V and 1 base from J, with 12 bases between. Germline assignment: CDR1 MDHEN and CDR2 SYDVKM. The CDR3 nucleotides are TGTGCCAGCAGTCCCGGGGGAGGAAGCAATCAGCCCCAGCATTTT. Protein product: CASSPGGGSNQPQHF.

The CDR3 spells CASSSGYSNQPQHF. The CDR3 DNA is TGTGCCAGCAGCTCAGGCTATAGCAATCAGCCCCAGCATTTT. This chain links TRBV7-2 with TRBJ1-5; D ambiguous. The V end lost 4 bases, the J end lost 0 bases, and 7 bases lay between the germline ends. Germline lookup yields CDR1 SGHTA and CDR2 FQGNSA. This CDR3 contains 14 residues.

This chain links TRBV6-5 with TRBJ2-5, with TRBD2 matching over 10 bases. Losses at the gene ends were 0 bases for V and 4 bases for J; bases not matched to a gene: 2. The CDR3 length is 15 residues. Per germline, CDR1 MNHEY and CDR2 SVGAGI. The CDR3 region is CASSYSRTSGETQYF. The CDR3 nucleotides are TGTGCCAGCAGTTACTCGAGGACTAGCGGAGAGACCCAGTACTTC.

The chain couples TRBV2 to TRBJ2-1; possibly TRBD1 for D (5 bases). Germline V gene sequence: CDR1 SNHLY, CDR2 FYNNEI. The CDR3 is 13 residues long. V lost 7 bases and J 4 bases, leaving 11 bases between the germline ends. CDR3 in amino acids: CASKGRAYNEQFF. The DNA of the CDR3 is TGTGCCAGCAAGGGCAGGGCTTACAATGAGCAGTTCTTC.

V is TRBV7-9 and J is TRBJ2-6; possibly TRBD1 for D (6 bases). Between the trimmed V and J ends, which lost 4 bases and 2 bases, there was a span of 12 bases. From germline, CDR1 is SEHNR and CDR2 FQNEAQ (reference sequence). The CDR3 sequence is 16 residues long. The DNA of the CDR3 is TGTGCCAGCAGCTCGAACCAGGGGACTGGGGCCAACGTCCTGACTTTC. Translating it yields CASSSNQGTGANVLTF.

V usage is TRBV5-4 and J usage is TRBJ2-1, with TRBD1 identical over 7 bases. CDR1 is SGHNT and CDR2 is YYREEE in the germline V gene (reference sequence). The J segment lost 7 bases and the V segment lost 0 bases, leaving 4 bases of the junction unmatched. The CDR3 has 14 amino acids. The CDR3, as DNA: TGTGCCAGCAGCTTGGTAGCAGGGGGTAATGAGCAGTTCTTC. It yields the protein CASSLVAGGNEQFF.

DNA of the CDR3: TGCGCCAGCAGCTACCGACAGGGGGCCGAGCAGTACTTC. This encodes CASSYRQGAEQYF. The chain recombines TRBV4-1 with TRBJ2-7; the match to TRBD1 covers 10 bases. CDR3 length: 13 residues. Germline V gene lookup returns CDR1 MGHRA and CDR2 YSYEKL. V shed 5 bases, J shed 6 bases, and the junction held 4 bases outside the gene matches.